This T cell receptor beta chain comes out of a study of human thymus T cells. Donor material was obtained from healthy Finnish infants undergoing corrective surgery for congenital heart defects. Here immunoSEQ multiplex PCR was the method, and the copy in TCRdb shows in-frame clones only, minus some. The sample lists tens of thousands of clones; 85% to 95% were seen once. The CDR3 runs to 13 residues. V lost 2 bases and J 6 bases, leaving 7 bases between the germline ends. Germline CDR1 is LNHDA and CDR2 is SQIVND (reference sequence). This TCR came from a boy less than two years old with a congenital heart defect but otherwise immunologically healthy. The J gene is TRBJ2-2, the V gene TRBV19; TRBD2 is a possible D gene (5 bases). Sequences were obtained from blood. The CDR3 nucleotides read TGTGCCAGTAGTATAACGGGGTCCGGGGAGCTGTTTTTT. Protein sequence: CASSITGSGELFF.